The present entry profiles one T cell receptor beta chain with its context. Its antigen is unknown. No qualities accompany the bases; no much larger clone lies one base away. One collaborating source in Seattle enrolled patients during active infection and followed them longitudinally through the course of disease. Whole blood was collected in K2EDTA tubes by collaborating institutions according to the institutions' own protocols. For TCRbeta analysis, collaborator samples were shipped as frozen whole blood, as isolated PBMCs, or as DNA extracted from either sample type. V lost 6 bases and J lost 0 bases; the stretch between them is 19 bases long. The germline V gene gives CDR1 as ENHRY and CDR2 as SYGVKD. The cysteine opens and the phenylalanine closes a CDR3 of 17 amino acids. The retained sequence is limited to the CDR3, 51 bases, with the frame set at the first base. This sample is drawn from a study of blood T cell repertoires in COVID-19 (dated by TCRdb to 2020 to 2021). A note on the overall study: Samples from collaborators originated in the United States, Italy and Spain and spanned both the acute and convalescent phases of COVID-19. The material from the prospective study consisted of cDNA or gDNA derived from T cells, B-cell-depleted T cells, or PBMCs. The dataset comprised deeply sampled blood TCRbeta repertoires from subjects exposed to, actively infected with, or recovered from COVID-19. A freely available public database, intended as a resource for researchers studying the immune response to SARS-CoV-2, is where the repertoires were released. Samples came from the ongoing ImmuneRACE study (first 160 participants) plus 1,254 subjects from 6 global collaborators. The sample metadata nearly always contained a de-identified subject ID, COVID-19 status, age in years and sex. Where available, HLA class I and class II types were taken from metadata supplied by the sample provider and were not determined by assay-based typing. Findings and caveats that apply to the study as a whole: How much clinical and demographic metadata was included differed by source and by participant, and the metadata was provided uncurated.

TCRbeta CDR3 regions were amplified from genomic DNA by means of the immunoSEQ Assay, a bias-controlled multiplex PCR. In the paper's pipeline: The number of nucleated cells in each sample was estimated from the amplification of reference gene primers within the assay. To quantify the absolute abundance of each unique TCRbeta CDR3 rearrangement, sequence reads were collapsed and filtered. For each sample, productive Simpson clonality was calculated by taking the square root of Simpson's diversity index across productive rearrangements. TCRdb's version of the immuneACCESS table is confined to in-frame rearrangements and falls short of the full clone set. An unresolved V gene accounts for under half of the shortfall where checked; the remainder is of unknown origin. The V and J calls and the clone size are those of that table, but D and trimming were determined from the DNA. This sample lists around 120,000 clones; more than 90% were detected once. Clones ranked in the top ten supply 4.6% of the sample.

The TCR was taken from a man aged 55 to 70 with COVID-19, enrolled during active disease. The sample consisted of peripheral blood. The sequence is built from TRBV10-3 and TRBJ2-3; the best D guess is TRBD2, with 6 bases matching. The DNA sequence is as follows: TGTGCCATCAGCGACCCTGGACGGGACTCAAGCACAGATACGCAGTATTTT. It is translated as CAISDPGRDSSTDTQYF.